These 23 T cell receptor beta chains share one sample of origin, sequenced in a study of T cells after posttransplantation cyclophosphamide. A marrow graft followed busulfan-fludarabine conditioning, with cyclophosphamide on days +3 and +4. The method was immunoSEQ multiplex PCR; TCRdb's version includes in-frame clones alone and lacks a portion of them. The table has 5,500 to 6,000 clones, 1.5% to 2% seen once; the top ten hold around 28%. This material consisted of PBMCs, taken about 230 days after a stem cell transplant with posttransplant cyclophosphamide. The receptors were gathered from a male patient aged 25-45 years who received an allogeneic stem cell transplant from a related donor, was CMV-positive, and had no GVHD. A subset of T cells may come from the graft donor.

The V call is TRBV7-2, the J call TRBJ2-3; no definite D call. CDR3 length: 13 residues. Trimming removed 1 base from V and 5 bases from J, with 7 bases in between. Germline loops: CDR1 SGHTA, CDR2 FQGNSA. The CDR3 reads CASSLVPRDTQYF. DNA of the CDR3: TGTGCCAGCAGCTTAGTACCGAGAGATACGCAGTATTTT.

This clone occurred a few times. CDR3 coding DNA: TGTGCCAGCAGTTTGGGCATTTCGAACACCATATATTTT. It is translated as CASSLGISNTIYF. The chain has TRBV28 and TRBJ1-3; D gene ambiguous. Germline V gives CDR1 MDHEN, CDR2 SYDVKM. Trimming shortened V by 3 bases and J by 7 bases, and 10 bases separated the two germline ends. The length of the CDR3 is 13 residues.

This clone occurred a few times. This chain uses TRBV7-3 with TRBJ2-6; D not certain. CDR1 SGHTA and CDR2 FQGTGA come from the germline V gene. Trimming stripped 2 bases from V and 0 bases from J, with 5 bases between. The CDR3 is 15 residues long. CDR3 amino acids: CASSLGISGANVLTF. As DNA, the CDR3 is TGTGCCAGCAGCTTAGGCATCTCTGGGGCCAACGTCCTGACTTTC.

This clone came up a few times. This chain links TRBV28 with TRBJ1-2, with TRBD1 as a possible D gene (6 bases). CDR3 length equals 17 residues. Germline V gene lookup returns CDR1 MDHEN and CDR2 SYDVKM. Trimming cost V 4 bases and J 5 bases, with 23 bases left between them. CDR3 sequence: CASSSSTGPETKYGYTF. For the CDR3, the DNA is TGTGCCAGCAGTTCCTCGACAGGCCCGGAAACAAAGTATGGCTACACCTTC.

This clone came up a few times. The J gene is TRBJ2-7, the V gene TRBV23-1, with TRBD1 as a possible D gene (5 bases). TRBV23-1 is given ORF status, its function remaining uncertain. The CDR3 loop spans 15 amino acids. Here the CDR3 reads CVPHITIKRGYEQYF. As DNA, the CDR3 is TGCGTCCCCCACATCACAATAAAAAGGGGTTACGAGCAGTACTTC.

This clone was picked up a small number of times. The V gene is TRBV27, the J gene TRBJ2-7, with 8 bases lining up with TRBD2. The CDR3 spans 16 residues. After removal of 2 bases from V and 2 bases from J, the junction contained 8 bases not matched to a gene. Germline values: CDR1 MNHEY, CDR2 SMNVEV (reference sequence). Written as DNA, the CDR3 is TGTGCCAGCAGTTTAGTTACTAGCGGAGGCCCCTACGAGCAGTACTTC. It yields the protein CASSLVTSGGPYEQYF.

The chain recombines TRBV5-8 with TRBJ1-1, with D uncertain. The CDR3 is 14 amino acids. The ends were cut back, 6 bases at V and 8 bases at J, with 20 bases in the middle. The germline V gene encodes CDR1 SGHTS and CDR2 YDEGEE. The chain's CDR3 is CASIPAPGFREAFF. DNA for the CDR3: TGTGCCAGCATCCCAGCCCCCGGGTTCCGGGAAGCTTTCTTT.

This clone was observed a handful of times. The chain employs TRBV2 and TRBJ2-1; D perhaps matches TRBD2 (5 bases). Trimming removed 7 bases from V and 7 bases from J, with 17 bases in between. The CDR3 extends over 14 amino acids. From germline, CDR1 is SNHLY and CDR2 FYNNEI. The CDR3 reads CASNFAGVRNEQFF. CDR3 coding DNA: TGTGCCAGCAATTTTGCGGGTGTCCGGAATGAGCAGTTCTTC.

There are a few counts of this clone. The V gene is TRBV12-5, the J gene TRBJ2-1, with 10 positions matching TRBD2. Trimming cost V 6 bases and J 6 bases; bases outside gene matches: 8. Germline V gene lookup returns CDR1 LGHNT and CDR2 FRNRAP. The CDR3 has 15 residues. The CDR3 reads CASGPASGGVNEQFF. The CDR3 coding sequence is TGTGCTAGTGGACCCGCTAGCGGGGGAGTCAATGAGCAGTTCTTC. Using reference TRBV12-5 and TRBJ2-1 for the parts outside the CDR3, the full variable domain is DARVTQTPRHKVTEMGQEVTMRCQPILGHNTVFWYRQTMMQGLELLAYFRNRAPLDDSGMPKDRFSAEMPDATLATLKIQPSEPRDSAVYFCASGPASGGVNEQFFGPGTRLTVL.

The chain recombines TRBV5-1 with TRBJ2-1; D may be TRBD2 (6 bases). Trimming removed 2 bases at V and 4 bases at J, with 13 bases between. The CDR3 sequence is 15 residues long. CDR1 SGHRS and CDR2 YFSETQ come from the germline V gene. CDR3 protein: CASSLASGSYNEQFF. The CDR3 DNA reads TGCGCCAGCAGCTTAGCGTCCGGGAGTTACAATGAGCAGTTCTTC.

The chain is built from TRBV7-9 and TRBJ2-2, with D possibly being TRBD2 (5 bases). Trimming shortened V by 8 bases and J by 8 bases, and 6 bases separated the two germline ends. The CDR3 is 10 residues long. CDR1 is SEHNR and CDR2 is FQNEAQ in the germline V gene (reference sequence). CDR3: CASSGGELFF. The DNA of the CDR3 is TGTGCCAGCTCGGGAGGGGAGCTGTTTTTT.

This clone was found a few times. Germline and junction disagree at one end, which may indicate a read error. The J gene is TRBJ2-1, the V gene TRBV7-7; 8 nucleotides line up with TRBD1. This CDR3 is built from 13 residues. Germline CDR1 is SSHAT and CDR2 is FNYEAQ (reference sequence). CDR3 amino acids: CASSPTGVNEQFF. DNA for the CDR3: TGTGCTAGCAGTCCGACAGGGGTCAATGAGCAGTTCTTC.

The chain links TRBV27 to TRBJ2-1, with 9 positions matching TRBD1. Germline values: CDR1 MNHEY, CDR2 SMNVEV (reference sequence). There are 15 residues in the CDR3. V was pared by 5 bases and J by 6 bases, with 8 bases of the junction left unmatched. Here the CDR3 DNA reads TGTGCCAGCAGTCCGGGGACAGGGAGGGGCAATGAGCAGTTCTTC. Protein sequence: CASSPGTGRGNEQFF.

In its sample, this clone was seen a few times. This chain uses TRBV28 with TRBJ2-4; no clear D. This CDR3 contains 13 residues. Germline V CDR1 and CDR2: MDHEN, SYDVKM. The ends were cut back, 5 bases at V and 2 bases at J, with 7 bases in the middle. CDR3 nucleotide sequence: TGTGCCAGCAGTCAAAGCCCCAAAAACATTCAGTACTTC. Translation gives CASSQSPKNIQYF.

A few counts support this clone. The chain is built from TRBV18 and TRBJ2-7; 8 bases map to TRBD2. The CDR3 loop spans 15 amino acids. With 9 bases clipped from V and 0 bases from J, the junction kept 10 bases outside the gene matches. CDR1 is KGHSH and CDR2 is LQKENI in the germline V gene. The CDR3 sequence: CASSSSGTSSYEQYF. The DNA of the CDR3 is TGTGCCAGTTCATCCTCCGGGACTAGCTCCTACGAGCAGTACTTC.

This clone occurred a few times. The chain joins TRBV5-4 to TRBJ1-6, with a possible D match to TRBD1 (6 bases). CDR3 length: 18 residues. V was trimmed by 2 bases and J by 0 bases, leaving 15 bases between them. Per germline, CDR1 SGHNT and CDR2 YYREEE (reference sequence). CDR3 sequence reads: CASSFRDTPSSYNSPLHF. Written as DNA, the CDR3 is TGTGCCAGCAGCTTCAGGGACACCCCGAGCTCCTATAATTCACCCCTCCACTTT.

This clone was observed a handful of times. The J gene is TRBJ2-2, the V gene TRBV5-1; possible D gene TRBD2, 6 bases. CDR3 size: 15 residues. Germline CDR1 reads SGHRS; CDR2 reads YFSETQ. V lost 7 bases and J 0 bases, leaving 13 bases between the germline ends. CDR3 sequence reads: CASGSGGPNTGELFF. Written as DNA, the CDR3 is TGCGCCAGCGGATCCGGGGGACCGAACACCGGGGAGCTGTTTTTT.

DNA of the CDR3: TGTGCCATCAAGGCAGGGGTCTTCCAAGAGACCCAGTACTTC. This gives the protein CAIKAGVFQETQYF. J is TRBJ2-5 and V is TRBV10-3; D is possibly TRBD1 (6 bases). Per germline, CDR1 ENHRY and CDR2 SYGVKD. The CDR3 covers 14 residues. Trimming shortened V by 7 bases and J by 1 base, and 13 bases separated the two germline ends.

This clone counts as medium-sized. DNA of the CDR3: TGTGCCAGCAGTGAATCATGGGGGACTAGCAACTGGGAGCAGTACTTC. This encodes CASSESWGTSNWEQYF. This chain joins TRBV2 and TRBJ2-7; 9 bases line up with TRBD2. Germline values: CDR1 SNHLY, CDR2 FYNNEI. V was clipped by 2 bases and J by 7 bases; unmatched bases: 12. The CDR3 length is 16 residues.

This clone has a handful of counts. The chain uses TRBV14 and TRBJ2-3; D uncertain. V lost 2 bases and J lost 7, with 10 bases in between. The CDR3 spans 13 residues. The germline CDR1 and CDR2 sequences are SGHDN and FVKESK. CDR3 in DNA: TGTGCCAGCAGCCAATACTCCGGGTATACGCAGTATTTT. This sequence encodes CASSQYSGYTQYF.

This clone was seen a handful of times. This chain connects TRBV7-3 to TRBJ2-2; unclear D gene. The CDR3 spans 15 residues. V gave up 5 bases and J gave up 4 bases, with 14 bases separating them. Looked up from germline, CDR1 is SGHTA and CDR2 is FQGTGA. The CDR3, as DNA: TGTGCCAGCAGCCCCCGGGTTCTTTCCACCGGGGAGCTGTTTTTT. It codes for CASSPRVLSTGELFF. The full variable domain, completed using reference TRBV7-3 and TRBJ2-2, is GAGVSQTPSNKVTEKGKYVELRCDPISGHTALYWYRQSLGQGPEFLIYFQGTGAADDSGLPNDRFFAVRPEGSVSTLKIQRTERGDSAVYLCASSPRVLSTGELFFGEGSRLTVL.

CDR3: CASSGEARGGTEAFF. The CDR3 bases are TGTGCCAGCAGTGGGGAGGCGAGGGGTGGAACTGAAGCTTTCTTT. The chain links TRBV2 to TRBJ1-1, with D maybe TRBD1 (5 bases). Germline assignment: CDR1 SNHLY and CDR2 FYNNEI. Trimming left V 4 bases short and J 5 bases short, with 17 bases between. The CDR3 covers 15 residues.

V and J are TRBV18 and TRBJ2-4; 11 nucleotides match TRBD2. Unmatched junction bases numbered 9, after V lost 6 bases and J lost 8 bases. Germline V gene lookup returns CDR1 KGHSH and CDR2 LQKENI. The CDR3 sequence is 15 residues long. CDR3 sequence (DNA): TGTGCCAGCTCCCTAGGGACTAGCGGAGGTGACATTCAGTACTTC. It translates to CASSLGTSGGDIQYF.